The 10 T cell receptor beta chains reported below all come from one sample, sequenced in a study of shared clonotypes between healthy human individuals (TCRdb year 2020). The method behind the library was the immunoSEQ multiplex PCR assay. In TCRdb, the immuneACCESS table is reduced to in-frame sequences with V and J assigned. These tables do not hold every clone; where another copy was compared, an unresolved V gene accounts for under half, and the others remain unexplained. The sample records about a million clones, approximately 80% of which are singletons. The ten biggest clones cover roughly 1.5% of the sample. Sequenced: memory CD4+ T cells sorted from blood. The cell subset or site tag for this specimen amounts to: CD45RA-negative fraction. The receptor set was obtained from a man between 18 and 35 years old in good health.

There are a few counts of this clone. V gene TRBV2 combines with J gene TRBJ1-2; D uncertain. The CDR3 runs to 12 residues. The V and J ends lost 6 bases and 7 bases respectively, with 12 bases between them. The germline V gene has CDR1 SNHLY and CDR2 FYNNEI. CDR3 region: CASSEAGIGYTF. In nucleotides, the CDR3 is TGTGCCAGCAGCGAGGCTGGGATTGGCTACACCTTC.

The chain recombines TRBV4-3 with TRBJ1-2; TRBD1 is a possible D gene (5 bases). This CDR3 comprises 13 residues. Germline CDR1 reads LGHNA; CDR2 reads YSLEER. The V end was cut by 1 base, the J end by 4 bases, with 7 bases between. CDR3 nucleotide sequence: TGCGCCAGCAGCCAAGCAGGGACCTATGGCTACACCTTC. This translates into CASSQAGTYGYTF.

This clone appeared a few times. The rearrangement uses TRBV2 and TRBJ2-2; D is possibly TRBD1 (6 bases). V was pared by 8 bases and J by 6 bases, with 10 bases between. Germline assignment: CDR1 SNHLY and CDR2 FYNNEI. This CDR3 has 12 amino acids. The CDR3 region is CASHRVAGELFF. CDR3 nucleotide sequence: TGTGCCAGCCACAGGGTAGCCGGGGAGCTGTTTTTT.

The chain carries TRBV18 and TRBJ2-3; D unclear. The CDR3 totals 16 residues. Between the trimmed V and J ends, which lost 6 bases and 3 bases, there was a span of 19 bases. Per germline, CDR1 KGHSH and CDR2 LQKENI. CDR3 sequence reads: CASSPPLNPETDTQYF. Here the CDR3 DNA reads TGTGCCAGCTCCCCTCCTTTGAACCCAGAAACAGATACGCAGTATTTT.

The chain recombines TRBV7-2 with TRBJ2-3; tentatively, D is TRBD2 (6 bases). Trimming took 5 bases from V and 0 from J, leaving 15 bases between them. The CDR3 sequence is 16 residues long. In germline, CDR1 is SGHTA, CDR2 FQGNSA. The CDR3 DNA follows: TGTGCCAGCAGCAATTCGGGCCGGGGGAGCACAGATACGCAGTATTTT. It translates to CASSNSGRGSTDTQYF.

This clone turned up a few times. The rearrangement joins TRBV7-9 to TRBJ2-5; 10 positions match TRBD1. V lost 5 bases, J lost 4 bases, and 4 bases stayed unmatched. The CDR3 spans 14 residues. CDR1 and CDR2 (germline): SEHNR, FQNEAQ (reference sequence). In DNA form, the CDR3 reads TGTGCCAGCAGCCCGAGGACAGGGGGAGAGACCCAGTACTTC. It codes for CASSPRTGGETQYF.

The chain carries TRBV2 and TRBJ2-3, with D maybe TRBD2 (7 bases). The CDR3 is 15 amino acids. Germline V gene data show CDR1 as SNHLY and CDR2 as FYNNEI. V shed 6 bases and J shed 2 bases, with 15 bases lying between them. The CDR3 DNA reads as TGTGCCAGCAGCGAGGGGGGGCTCTACACAGATACGCAGTATTTT. This sequence encodes CASSEGGLYTDTQYF.

The CDR3 DNA reads as TGTGCCAGCAGTGAAACCCTCGCGGGCAGGGGGCCGGGGACTGAAGCTTTCTTT. Amino acids: CASSETLAGRGPGTEAFF. The chain combines TRBV6-1 with TRBJ1-1, with 8 bases matching TRBD1. V shed 2 bases and J 5 bases; nucleotides not matched to a gene: 16. Germline V gives CDR1 MNHNS, CDR2 SASEGT. The CDR3 runs to 18 residues.

This clone has only one observation. The rearrangement links TRBV11-2 to TRBJ1-2; no firm D call. Germline CDR1 SGHAT, CDR2 FQNNGV. The V end lost 3 bases, the J end lost 4 bases, and 6 bases lay between the germline ends. The CDR3 sequence is 12 residues long. The CDR3 DNA sequence: TGTGCCAGCAGCTTTGGAAGCTATGGCTACACCTTC. Its translation: CASSFGSYGYTF.

This clone was counted a few times. V and J are TRBV10-3 and TRBJ1-2, with D unresolved. The V gene's germline CDR1 is ENHRY and CDR2 SYGVKD. This CDR3 has 14 residues. V was shortened by 3 bases and J by 0 bases, with 8 bases between the two germline ends. This CDR3 is CAISEKQTNYGYTF. CDR3 DNA sequence: TGTGCCATCAGTGAAAAACAGACTAACTATGGCTACACCTTC.